A single sample is the source of the 9 T cell receptor beta chains below, sequenced in a study of T cells in Graves' hyperthyroidism and ophthalmopathy. RNA transcripts gave rise to amplified TCR beta CDR3 regions. Initially, a first-round RT-PCR of the TCR CDR3 employed the HTBI primer set. From the multiplex PCR reads, TCRdb called clonotypes with MiXCR, one entry per CDR3 protein. The table has fewer than 700,000 distinct CDR3 sequences, 17% seen once; the top ten hold approximately 16%. The sample comprised blood. Receptor source: a woman between 18 and 30 years old with Graves' ophthalmopathy.

The J gene is TRBJ2-1, the V gene TRBV5-1; 11 positions match TRBD2. The CDR3 covers 17 residues. V lost 3 bases, J lost 2 bases, and 7 bases stayed unmatched. Looked up from germline, CDR1 is SGHRS and CDR2 is YFSETQ. This chain's CDR3 is CASSSGGTSGPYNEQFF. The CDR3 coding sequence is TGCGCCAGCAGCTCGGGTGGGACTAGCGGCCCCTACAATGAGCAGTTCTTC.

The table lists this clonotype with a few counts. This chain connects TRBV20-1 to TRBJ2-7; D might be TRBD1 (5 bases). This CDR3 comprises 14 residues. The germline gives CDR1 DFQATT, CDR2 SNEGSKA (reference sequence). V was cut by 0 bases and J by 2 bases, with 11 bases left in between. The CDR3 region is CSARDTGHPYEQYF. As DNA, the CDR3 is TGCAGTGCTAGAGATACCGGACACCCCTACGAGCAGTACTTC.

Many counts were recorded for this clonotype. The chain recombines TRBV7-6 with TRBJ2-1; the match to TRBD1 covers 7 bases. The CDR3 loop spans 15 amino acids. Germline loops: CDR1 SGHVS, CDR2 FNYEAQ. Losses at the gene ends were 5 bases for V and 5 bases for J; bases not matched to a gene: 9. The CDR3 bases are TGTGCCAGCAGCCCCACAGGGGAACAGGACAATGAGCAGTTCTTC. Translating it yields CASSPTGEQDNEQFF.

As regards this clonotype: One junction end does not reproduce the germline sequence, and a read error may be involved. The chain has TRBV5-1 and TRBJ1-2, with a tentative D call TRBD1 (5 bases). CDR3 length: 13 amino acids. Germline V gives CDR1 SGHRS, CDR2 YFSETQ. The CDR3 reads CVSSLTGRYGYTF. The CDR3 bases are TGTGTCAGCAGCTTAACAGGCCGGTATGGCTACACCTTC.

This clonotype was observed at least ten times. V usage is TRBV7-9 and J usage is TRBJ1-1; D perhaps matches TRBD1 (5 bases). The germline V gene has CDR1 SEHNR and CDR2 FQNEAQ (reference sequence). The CDR3 loop spans 15 amino acids. The V end was cut by 1 base, the J end by 4 bases, with 13 bases between. The chain's CDR3 is CASSLEWDAGTEAFF. The CDR3 DNA sequence: TGTGCCAGCAGCTTAGAATGGGACGCCGGCACTGAAGCTTTCTTT.

This chain connects TRBV29-1 to TRBJ2-5; possibly TRBD1 or TRBD2 for D (5 bases each). Germline CDR1 SQVTM, CDR2 ANQGSEA. This CDR3 comprises 12 residues. V dropped 1 base and J dropped 5 bases, with 8 bases sitting between them. CDR3 sequence reads: CSVEGGAETQYF. As DNA, the CDR3 is TGCAGCGTTGAAGGAGGGGCTGAGACCCAGTACTTC.

This clonotype was counted only a few times. The CDR3 bases are TGTGCCAGCAGCTTTATGGGACAGGGCCACGAGCAGTACTTC. As protein: CASSFMGQGHEQYF. This rearrangement joins TRBV7-9 to TRBJ2-7; 9 nucleotides line up with TRBD1. Germline assignment: CDR1 SEHNR and CDR2 FQNEAQ (reference sequence). V trimming: 3 bases; J trimming: 5 bases; junction bases outside the gene matches: 5. CDR3 size: 14 residues.

This clonotype appeared many times. The chain employs TRBV30 and TRBJ2-1; D call uncertain. Trimming took off 2 bases at V and 12 bases at J, with 14 bases between the two ends. This CDR3 spans 12 amino acids. CDR1 and CDR2 (germline): GTSNPN, SVGIG (reference sequence). CDR3 in amino acids: CAWSPPWGRQFF. CDR3 DNA: TGTGCCTGGAGTCCACCTTGGGGAAGGCAGTTCTTC.

This clonotype appeared many times. The rearrangement uses TRBV10-3 and TRBJ1-2; D not resolved. CDR3 length equals 13 residues. Trimming cost V 6 bases and J 2 bases, with 10 bases left between them. Germline CDR1 is ENHRY and CDR2 is SYGVKD. CDR3 DNA: TGTGCCATCAGCCTGCCGGCCAACTATGGCTACACCTTC. It codes for CAISLPANYGYTF.